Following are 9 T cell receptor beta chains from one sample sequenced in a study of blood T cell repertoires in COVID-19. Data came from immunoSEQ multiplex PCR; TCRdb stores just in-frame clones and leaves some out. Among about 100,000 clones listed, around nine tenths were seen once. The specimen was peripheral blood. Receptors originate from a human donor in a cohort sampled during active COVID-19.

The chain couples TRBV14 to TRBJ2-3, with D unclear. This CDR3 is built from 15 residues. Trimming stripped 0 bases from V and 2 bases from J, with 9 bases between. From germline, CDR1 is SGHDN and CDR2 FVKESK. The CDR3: CASSQDAGFTDTQYF. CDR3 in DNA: TGTGCCAGCAGCCAAGATGCAGGCTTCACAGATACGCAGTATTTT. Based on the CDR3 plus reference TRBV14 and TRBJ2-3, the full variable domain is EAGVTQFPSHSVIEKGQTVTLRCDPISGHDNLYWYRRVMGKEIKFLLHFVKESKQDESGMPNNRFLAERTGGTYSTLKVQPAELEDSGVYFCASSQDAGFTDTQYFGPGTRLTVL.

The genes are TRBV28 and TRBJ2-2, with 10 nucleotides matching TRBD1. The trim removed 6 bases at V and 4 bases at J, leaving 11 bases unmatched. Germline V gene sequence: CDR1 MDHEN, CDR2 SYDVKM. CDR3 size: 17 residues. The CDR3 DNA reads TGTGCCAGCAGCCTGACAGGGGGCTTAAGATTCACCGGGGAGCTGTTTTTT. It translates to CASSLTGGLRFTGELFF. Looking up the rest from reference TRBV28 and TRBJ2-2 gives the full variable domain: DVKVTQSSRYLVKRTGEKVFLECVQDMDHENMFWYRQDPGLGLRLIYFSYDVKMKEKGDIPEGYSVSREKKERFSLILESASTNQTSMYLCASSLTGGLRFTGELFFGEGSRLTVL.

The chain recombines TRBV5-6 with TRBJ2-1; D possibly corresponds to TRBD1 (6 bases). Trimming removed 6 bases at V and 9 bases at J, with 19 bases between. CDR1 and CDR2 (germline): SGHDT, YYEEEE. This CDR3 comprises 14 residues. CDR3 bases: TGTGCCAGCAACCGGGACAACGGTAGGGGTGAGCAGTTCTTC. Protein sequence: CASNRDNGRGEQFF.

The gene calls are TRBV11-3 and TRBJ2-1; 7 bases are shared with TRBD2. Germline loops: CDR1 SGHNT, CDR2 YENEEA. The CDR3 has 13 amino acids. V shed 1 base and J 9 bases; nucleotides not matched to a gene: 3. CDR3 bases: TGTGCCAGCAGCTTAGTAGGCGGGAGTGAGCAGTTCTTC. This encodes CASSLVGGSEQFF. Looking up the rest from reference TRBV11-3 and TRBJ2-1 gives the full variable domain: EAGVVQSPRYKIIEKKQPVAFWCNPISGHNTLYWYLQNLGQGPELLIRYENEEAVDDSQLPKDRFSAERLKGVDSTLKIQPAELGDSAVYLCASSLVGGSEQFFGPGTRLTVL.

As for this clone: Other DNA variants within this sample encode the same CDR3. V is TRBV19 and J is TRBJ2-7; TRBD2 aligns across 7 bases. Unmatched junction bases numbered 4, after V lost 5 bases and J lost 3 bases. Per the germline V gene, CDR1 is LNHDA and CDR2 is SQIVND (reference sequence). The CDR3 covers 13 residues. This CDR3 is CASSRGGSYEQYF. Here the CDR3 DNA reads TGTGCCAGTAGTCGTGGCGGGAGCTACGAGCAGTACTTC.

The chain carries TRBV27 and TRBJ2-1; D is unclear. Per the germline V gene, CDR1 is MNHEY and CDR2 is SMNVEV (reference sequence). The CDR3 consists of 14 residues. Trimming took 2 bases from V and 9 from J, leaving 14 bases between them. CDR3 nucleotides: TGTGCCAGCAGTTTACAATCCCCCGCCGGTGAGCAGTTCTTC. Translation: CASSLQSPAGEQFF.

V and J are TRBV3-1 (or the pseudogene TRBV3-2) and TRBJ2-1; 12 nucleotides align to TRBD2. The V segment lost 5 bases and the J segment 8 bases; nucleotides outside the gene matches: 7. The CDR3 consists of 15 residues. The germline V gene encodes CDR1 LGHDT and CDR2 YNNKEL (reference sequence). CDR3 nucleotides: TGTGCCAGCAGCTTTCCGACTAGCGGGAGCTATGAGCAGTTCTTC. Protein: CASSFPTSGSYEQFF.

CDR3 DNA sequence: TGTGCCATCAGCGGGACCCAGGGGGCCGGCAATTCACCCCTCCACTTT. As protein: CAISGTQGAGNSPLHF. The chain uses TRBV10-3 and TRBJ1-6, with 8 bases aligning to TRBD1. Germline V gene lookup returns CDR1 ENHRY and CDR2 SYGVKD. V lost 6 bases, J lost 7 bases, and 11 bases stayed unmatched. The CDR3 contains 16 residues.

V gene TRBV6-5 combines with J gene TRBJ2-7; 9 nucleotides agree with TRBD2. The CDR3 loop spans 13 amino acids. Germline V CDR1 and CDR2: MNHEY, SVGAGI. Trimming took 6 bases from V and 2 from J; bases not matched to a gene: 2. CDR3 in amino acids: CASRIAGAYEQYF. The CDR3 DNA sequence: TGTGCCAGCAGAATAGCGGGGGCCTACGAGCAGTACTTC.